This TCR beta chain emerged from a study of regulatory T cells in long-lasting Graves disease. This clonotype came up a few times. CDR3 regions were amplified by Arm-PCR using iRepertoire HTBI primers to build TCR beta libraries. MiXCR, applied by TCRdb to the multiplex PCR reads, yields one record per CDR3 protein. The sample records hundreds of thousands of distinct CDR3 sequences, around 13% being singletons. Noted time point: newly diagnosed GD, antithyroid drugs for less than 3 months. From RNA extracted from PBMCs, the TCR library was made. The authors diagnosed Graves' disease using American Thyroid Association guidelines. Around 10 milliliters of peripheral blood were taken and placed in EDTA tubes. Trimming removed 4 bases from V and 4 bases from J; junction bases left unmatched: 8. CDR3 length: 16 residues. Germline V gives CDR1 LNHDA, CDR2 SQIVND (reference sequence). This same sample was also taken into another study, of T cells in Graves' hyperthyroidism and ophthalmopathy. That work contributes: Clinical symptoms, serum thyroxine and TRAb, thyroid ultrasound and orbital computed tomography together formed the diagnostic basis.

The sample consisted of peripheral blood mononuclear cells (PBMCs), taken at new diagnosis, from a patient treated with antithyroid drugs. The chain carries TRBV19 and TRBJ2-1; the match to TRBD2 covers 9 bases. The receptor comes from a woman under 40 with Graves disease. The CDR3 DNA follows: TGTGCCAGTAGTAGGGCAAGTGCGGGAGGGTACAATGAGCAGTTCTTC. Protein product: CASSRASAGGYNEQFF.